The T cell receptor (beta chain) described here comes from a study of immune evolution from preneoplasia to lung adenocarcinoma. In the study overall: HLA loss of heterozygosity: 5.5% to 8.5% AIS, about 15% MIA, around 35% ADC, none AAH.

TCRdb's copy holds only in-frame clones and misses some; the assay was immunoSEQ multiplex PCR. There are more than 8,000 clones in the sample; around 83% occur only once, and 4% to 5% lies in the top ten. Looked up from germline, CDR1 is MRHNA and CDR2 is SNTAGT. V shed 9 bases, J shed 7 bases, and the junction held 7 bases outside the gene matches. There are 14 residues in the CDR3. This sequence originates from a person aged 65 to 85 with lung adenocarcinoma. Some clones in this sample may be carry-over from other donors' samples. The source material was FFPE minimally invasive lung adenocarcinoma tissue. The chain couples TRBV6-4 to TRBJ1-6; 9 bases agree with TRBD1. CDR3 coding DNA: TGTGCCAGTTCTCCGGGACAGGGCAATTCACCCCTCCACTTT. As protein: CASSPGQGNSPLHF.